A selection of T cell receptor beta chains follows, all from one sample in a study of T cells in Graves' hyperthyroidism and ophthalmopathy. Each CDR3 protein gets one entry after TCRdb re-called the multiplex PCR reads with MiXCR. The sample consists of around 690,000 distinct CDR3 sequences, 17% of them appearing once. The specimen was blood. These receptors all stem from a man between 45 and 60 years old with Graves' hyperthyroidism. Each CDR3 is given with its conserved first and last residue. A D gene is named only where the DNA matches it firmly. Clone size is stated in some rows and not others, as once, few, many or a class when expanded.

>TRBJ2-7|TRBD2|few|TRBV28
TGTGCCAGCAGTTTAGGGGGTAGCGGGGGGATTTCCTACGAGCAGTACTTC
CASSLGGSGGISYEQYF
>TRBJ2-7|TRBD2|many|TRBV7-2
TGTGCCAGCAGCTCTATAGCGGGAGCGGACGAGCAGTACTTC
CASSSIAGADEQYF
>TRBJ2-7|TRBD1|many|TRBV2
TGTGCCAGCGGGGACAGGGGAGAGCAGTACTTC
CASGDRGEQYF
>TRBJ2-7|NA|NA|TRBV3-1
TGTGCCAGCAGCCAAGTGGGGAAGGCCTACGAGCAGTACTTC
CASSQVGKAYEQYF
>TRBJ2-1|NA|NA|TRBV3-1
TGTGCCAGCAGCCCCTTAGAGGGGGGGTTTTACAATGAGCAGTTCTTC
CASSPLEGGFYNEQFF
>TRBJ2-1|TRBD2|many|TRBV20-1
TGCAGTGCTAGAAATGTAGCGGGAATCTACAATGAGCAGTTCTTC
CSARNVAGIYNEQFF
>TRBJ1-1|NA|many|TRBV27
TGTGCCAGCTCTAAAGACAGAATGAACACTGAAGCTTTCTTT
CASSKDRMNTEAFF
>TRBJ2-5|TRBD1|many|TRBV14
TGTGCCAGCAGCTCGGGACAGGTCCCCGGTGAGACCCAGTACTTC
CASSSGQVPGETQYF
>TRBJ2-2|NA|NA|TRBV6-1
TGTGCCAGCAGTACCCTCCGGGGGTCGAACGGGGAGCTGTTTTTT
CASSTLRGSNGELFF
>TRBJ1-1|TRBD1|few|TRBV28
TGTGCCAGCAGTTTAGGTGGGCAGGGGGAGAGTGAAGCTTTCTTT
CASSLGGQGESEAFF
>TRBJ2-2|NA|few|TRBV19
TGTGCCAGTAGCATTCCGGGACATAAGACCGGGGAGCTGTTTTTT
CASSIPGHKTGELFF
>TRBJ1-2|TRBD1|once|TRBV28
TGTGCCAGCAGTACGGGACAGGTTGGTGGCTACACCTTC
CASSTGQVGGYTF
>TRBJ1-5|NA|many|TRBV28
TGTGCCAGCAGCACACGACAGTACAATCAGCCCCAGCATTTT
CASSTRQYNQPQHF
>TRBJ2-1|TRBD1|NA|TRBV30
TGTGCCTGGAACAGGGGTGGAGATGAGCAGTTCTTC
CAWNRGGDEQFF
>TRBJ1-1|NA|few|TRBV10-3
TGTGCCATCAGTGGGGGTCGAGTGCAGATAAACACTGAAGCTTTCTTT
CAISGGRVQINTEAFF
>TRBJ2-3|TRBD2|NA|TRBV20-1
TGCAGTGCTAGCGCCGGGACTAGCGGGAGGTCAGATACGCAGTATTTT
CSASAGTSGRSDTQYF
>TRBJ2-7|NA|many|TRBV28
TGTGCCAGCAGTTCCTGGACAAGCTCCTACGAGCAGTACTTC
CASSSWTSSYEQYF
>TRBJ2-7|NA|many|TRBV13
TGTGCCAGCAGCTGGGGTGGGGGTACCTACGAGCAGTACTTC
CASSWGGGTYEQYF
>TRBJ2-5|TRBD2|once|TRBV18
TGTGCCAGCTCACCACCACTAGCGGGAGGGCCGTCTACTCAAGAGACCCAGTACTTC
CASSPPLAGGPSTQETQYF
>TRBJ2-1|TRBD2|NA|TRBV28
TGTGCCAGCAGTAGCGGGAGCCCCTACAATGAGCAGTTCTTC
CASSSGSPYNEQFF
>TRBJ1-6|NA|NA|TRBV10-1
TGCGCCTTGTACAGGGATGATTCACCCCTCCACTTT
CALYRDDSPLHF
>TRBJ1-5|TRBD1|NA|TRBV6-1
TGTGCCAGCAGCGCTACAGGGACAGGGCACCAGCCCCAGCATTTT
CASSATGTGHQPQHF
>TRBJ2-5|NA|many|TRBV27
TGTGCCAGCAGTCAGGGGCCCCCAGAGACCCAGTACTTC
CASSQGPPETQYF
>TRBJ2-3|NA|many|TRBV28
TGTGCCAGCAGTTTCGACGGGAGACAAAGCACAGATACGCAGTATTTT
CASSFDGRQSTDTQYF
>TRBJ1-5|NA|NA|TRBV20-1
TGCAGTGCTGCCACAGATAGCAATCAGCCCCAGCATTTT
CSAATDSNQPQHF
>TRBJ1-3|NA|NA|TRBV3-1
TGTGCCAGCAGCTCCCGGATGGCAGTTTCGGTCGACACCATATATTTT
CASSSRMAVSVDTIYF
>TRBJ1-2|NA|many|TRBV30
TGTGCCTATTCCCGGGCCCTGCTTAGTGGCTACACCTTC
CAYSRALLSGYTF
>TRBJ2-1|TRBD1|many|TRBV7-9
TGTGCCAGCAGCTCCTGGGACAGGGGAGGCAATGAGCAGTTCTTC
CASSSWDRGGNEQFF
>TRBJ2-6|TRBD2|NA|TRBV13
TGTGCCAGCAGCACCCCCCGACTAGCGCCTAACTCTGGGGCCAACGTCCTGACTTTC
CASSTPRLAPNSGANVLTF
>TRBJ2-7|NA|NA|TRBV28
TGTGCCAGCAGCCCAGGGGGGACTAATGGCGAGCAGTACTTC
CASSPGGTNGEQYF
>TRBJ2-1|TRBD2|many|TRBV11-2
TGTGCCAGCAGCCGCCGACTAGCGCAGAACAATGAGCAGTTCTTC
CASSRRLAQNNEQFF
>TRBJ2-4|NA|many|TRBV12-3/TRBV12-4
TGTGCCAGCAGCCGCGACCAGGGCAGCATTCAGTACTTC
CASSRDQGSIQYF
>TRBJ2-1|TRBD2|few|TRBV19
TGTGCCAGTAGTATAGATTTAGCGGGCCGCTCCTACAATGAGCAGTTCTTC
CASSIDLAGRSYNEQFF
>TRBJ2-1|NA|many|TRBV24-1
TGTGCCACCAGTGATCTATACAGGTTAGATGAGCAGTTCTTC
CATSDLYRLDEQFF
>TRBJ2-1|TRBD1|many|TRBV11-3
TGTGCCAGCAGGTTAAAACCAGGGGGCGGTGAGCAGTTCTTC
CASRLKPGGGEQFF
>TRBJ1-2|NA|many|TRBV5-1
TGCGCCAGCAGCTTGCGTTCCGGGACGGGGGAGTCGGGCTACACCTTC
CASSLRSGTGESGYTF
>TRBJ1-2|NA|many|TRBV19
TGTGCCAGTAGTATTGGCCAGTCTCCTAGGCACTATGGCTACACCTTC
CASSIGQSPRHYGYTF
>TRBJ1-5|TRBD1|many|TRBV2
TGTGCCAGCAGTGAAGAAGGGACAGCTAATCAGCCCCAGCATTTT
CASSEEGTANQPQHF
>TRBJ2-2|TRBD2|NA|TRBV7-3
TGTGCCAGCAGCGGACTAGCGGGACCCTACACCGGGGAGCTGTTTTTT
CASSGLAGPYTGELFF
>TRBJ2-6|TRBD2|once|TRBV3-1
TGTGCCAACAGCCAAGTGACATTAGCGGGATGGTCTGGGGCCAACGTCCTGACTTTC
CANSQVTLAGWSGANVLTF
>TRBJ1-1|NA|few|TRBV29-1
TGCAGCGCCAATTGGTTGAACACTGAAGCTTTCTTT
CSANWLNTEAFF
>TRBJ2-3|TRBD2|many|TRBV11-1
TGTGCCAGCAGCTTTACCTGGAGACATGGACTAGCGGGAGGAGGGCCAGATACGCAGTATTTT
CASSFTWRHGLAGGGPDTQYF
>TRBJ2-5|NA|many|TRBV5-6
TGTGCCAGCAGCCTCCCCGGGACATCGTACCAAGAGACCCAGTACTTC
CASSLPGTSYQETQYF
>TRBJ2-7|NA|many|TRBV6-1
TGTGCCAGCAGGGGGACATTACGCTCCTACGAGCAGTACTTC
CASRGTLRSYEQYF
>TRBJ1-4|NA|few|TRBV6-1
TGTGCCAGCGGCCGGGGGCGGAATGAAAGACTGTTTTTT
CASGRGRNERLFF
>TRBJ2-4|NA|NA|TRBV2
TGTGCCAGCAGCCGACAGGACCTAGCCAAAAACATTCAGTACTTC
CASSRQDLAKNIQYF
>TRBJ1-2|NA|once|TRBV27
TGTGCCAGCAGTTCAGGACGACCATGGGGCTACACCTTC
CASSSGRPWGYTF
>TRBJ2-1|NA|NA|TRBV5-5
TGTGCCAGCAGCTTGGGGGACGGAGATCATGAGCAGTTCTTC
CASSLGDGDHEQFF
>TRBJ2-7|TRBD2|many|TRBV20-1
TGCAGTGCTAGACTAGCGGGGGTCTCCTACGAGCAGTACTTC
CSARLAGVSYEQYF
>TRBJ1-5|NA|many|TRBV24-1
TGTGCCACCAGTGATTTGTACGGCCAGCCCCAGCATTTT
CATSDLYGQPQHF
>TRBJ2-7|NA|many|TRBV28
TGTGCCAGCAGTTTTAGGAGGACCAGCTCCTACGAGCAGTACTTC
CASSFRRTSSYEQYF
>TRBJ2-1|TRBD2|many|TRBV20-1
TGCAGTGCTCTAGAGACTAGCGGTATCAATGAGCAGTTCTTC
CSALETSGINEQFF
>TRBJ2-7|TRBD1|many|TRBV12-3/TRBV12-4
TGTGCCAGCAGAGCGACAGGGTACTACGAGCAGTACTTC
CASRATGYYEQYF
>TRBJ2-3|NA|NA|TRBV28
TGTGCCAGCAGTTTCCGGAGGGGGCACACAGATACGCAGTATTTT
CASSFRRGHTDTQYF